What follows describes a single T cell receptor beta chain. Its antigen is undetermined. A read error is possible here, since a much larger clone lies one base away. The data were obtained in a study of T cells in Graves' hyperthyroidism and ophthalmopathy. Diagnoses rested on clinical symptoms, serum thyroxine and TRAb, thyroid ultrasound and orbital computed tomography. Study-wide points: Blood also contained most expanded thyroid clonotypes above 0.001. Through a model of 13 V-J features, ophthalmopathy was separated from stable hyperthyroidism.

The investigators amplified TCR beta CDR3 regions from RNA transcripts. HTBI primers were employed in a first-round RT-PCR of the TCR CDR3. TCRdb recomputed calls from the multiplex PCR reads with MiXCR, one row per CDR3 protein. This sample carries about 560,000 distinct CDR3 sequences, 15% to 20% of them seen once, and the ten largest clones take about 18%. The CDR3 length is 17 residues. Germline values: CDR1 MNHNS, CDR2 SASEGT. This TCR was sampled from a young woman with Graves' hyperthyroidism. Sequencing input: blood. V is TRBV6-1 and J is TRBJ2-3; 9 positions match TRBD2. CDR3 sequence (DNA): TGTGCCAGCATTGAAATTGGCGGGGGGGCGGCTACAGATACGCAGTATTTT. This encodes CASIEIGGGAATDTQYF.